This T cell receptor (beta chain) comes out of a study of blood T cell repertoires in COVID-19 (dated by TCRdb to 2018 to 2021). Notes on the research overall: Collaborator samples came from the United States, Italy and Spain and covered acute and convalescent phases of COVID-19. Where available, HLA class I and class II types were taken from metadata supplied by the sample provider and were not determined by assay-based typing. The prospective study material was composed of cDNA or gDNA derived from T cells, B-cell-depleted T cells, or PBMCs. The dataset comprised deeply sampled blood TCRbeta repertoires from subjects exposed to, actively infected with, or recovered from COVID-19. The repertoires were made available in a free public database intended to serve as a resource for research on the immune response to SARS-CoV-2. The samples were drawn from the first 160 participants of the ongoing ImmuneRACE study and from over 950 subjects provided by 6 global collaborators. Sample metadata almost always included a de-identified subject ID, COVID-19 status, age in years and sex. Results and caveats for the whole study, not just this receptor: The amount of clinical and demographic metadata varied by source and participant and was provided uncurated.

In the prospective study, participants were about 18 to 100 years old, resided in about two dozen geographic areas of the United States, and were enrolled through a virtual design. In the prospective study, participants were assigned to cohorts based on the clinical history participants reported in a screening survey and a study questionnaire. In the prospective study, whole blood, serum and a nasopharyngeal or oropharyngeal swab were collected from each participant by mobile phlebotomists. Over a roughly 2-month period, participants in the prospective study had the option of providing additional blood draws and questionnaires. Prospective study blood samples were shipped either frozen or at room temperature before DNA extraction. With respect to this clone: This receptor's antigen is unknown. No much larger clone exists at a distance of one base, and base qualities are not known.

TCRbeta CDR3 regions were amplified from genomic DNA by means of the immunoSEQ Assay, a bias-controlled multiplex PCR. In the source study's methods: Within the assay, amplification of reference gene primers was used to estimate how many nucleated cells each sample contained. To quantify the absolute abundance of each unique TCRbeta CDR3 rearrangement, sequence reads were collapsed and filtered. For each sample, productive Simpson clonality was calculated as the square root of Simpson's diversity index across productive rearrangements. TCRdb took this table from immuneACCESS and kept in-frame rearrangements with V and J called. Such tables lack part of the clones; where checked against another copy, unresolved V genes explain under half of the gap, and the rest is unexplained. V and J calls and clone size are copied from that table; D and trimming were computed from the DNA. Here the sample has 290,000 or so clones; around 91% occur a single time. The ten top clones hold 3.5% to 4.5% of the sample.

Via the germline V gene (reference sequence), CDR1 is SEHNR and CDR2 FQNEAQ. V and J are trimmed by 5 bases and 4 bases, and the gene matches miss 8 bases of the junction. The CDR3 has 16 amino acids, counting the end cysteine and phenylalanine. The kept DNA is CDR3 alone, 48 bases in frame from the first base. The sequenced sample consisted of PBMCs or T cells enriched from blood (not recorded which). The chain joins TRBV7-9 to TRBJ2-1; 10 bases in the middle match TRBD2. The clonotype was recovered from a woman aged 18-29 years with acute COVID-19. The sequence in DNA is TGTGCCAGCAGCCGTTTACTAGCGGGAACTTACAATGAGCAGTTCTTC. It specifies CASSRLLAGTYNEQFF.